Below, 3 T cell receptor beta chains from the same sample are listed, as sequenced in a study of blood T cell repertoires in COVID-19. The method was immunoSEQ multiplex PCR; TCRdb's version includes in-frame clones alone and lacks a portion of them. The profile covers 430,000 or so clones, with roughly 90% appearing a single time and 1.5% to 2% taken by the ten largest. Sequencing was done on a sample of PBMCs or T cells enriched from blood (not recorded which). The receptors were sampled from a woman in her thirties or forties who had recovered from COVID-19.

The chain links TRBV9 to TRBJ1-4; D is uncertain. From germline, CDR1 is SGDLS and CDR2 YYNGEE. This CDR3 comprises 14 residues. Trimming stripped 0 bases from V and 0 bases from J, with 3 bases between. Here the CDR3 DNA reads TGTGCCAGCAGCGTAGCCTCAACTAATGAAAAACTGTTTTTT. Translated, it gives CASSVASTNEKLFF. Variable domain in full (rest from reference TRBV9 and TRBJ1-4): DSGVTQTPKHLITATGQRVTLRCSPRSGDLSVYWYQQSLDQGLQFLIQYYNGEERAKGNILERFSAQQFPDLHSELNLSSLELGDSALYFCASSVASTNEKLFFGSGTQLSVL.

For the CDR3, the DNA is TGTGCCAGCAGGGTCCCCGCAGGGATGAACACTGAAGCTTTCTTT. Translation: CASRVPAGMNTEAFF. V gene TRBV2 combines with J gene TRBJ1-1, with D possibly TRBD1 on 5 matching bases. Trimming removed 6 bases at V and 0 bases at J, with 14 bases between. CDR3 length: 15 residues. Germline V gene lookup returns CDR1 SNHLY and CDR2 FYNNEI.

The chain is built from TRBV3-1 (or the pseudogene TRBV3-2) and TRBJ1-1; D may be TRBD1 (5 bases). CDR3 length: 15 amino acids. V was cut by 7 bases and J by 3 bases, with 18 bases left in between. Germline-derived CDR1 and CDR2 are LGHDT and YNNKEL (reference sequence). CDR3 sequence reads: CASTTWGRVDTEAFF. The CDR3 DNA is TGTGCCAGCACCACATGGGGGAGGGTCGACACTGAAGCTTTCTTT.